These T cell receptor beta chains were read from a single sample in a study of cytomegalovirus exposure and HLA in healthy donors. Method: immunoSEQ multiplex PCR; TCRdb's copy keeps in-frame clones and lacks some. Of approximately 280,000 clones listed, around 86% are singletons. The sample was PBMCs. These receptors all stem from a woman between 18 and 30 years old in good health and CMV-seronegative. CDR3s leave out the opening cysteine and the closing phenylalanine or tryptophan.

J: TRBJ2-7; V: TRBV5-4; CDR3: ASSLTIERDEQY
J: TRBJ1-2; V: TRBV29-1; CDR3: SVRVSAGTGHGYT
J: TRBJ2-2; V: TRBV7-6; CDR3: ASSLLGELF
J: TRBJ2-1; V: TRBV6-5; CDR3: ASSYGGTIYEQF
J: TRBJ2-1; V: TRBV27; CDR3: ASSFRLAGDNEQF
J: TRBJ1-3; V: TRBV2; CDR3: ASSEWGQGRNTIY
J: TRBJ1-5; V: TRBV6-5; CDR3: ASSSRGRDQPQH
J: TRBJ1-5; V: TRBV6-5; CDR3: ASSSQGGGNQPQH
J: TRBJ1-6; V: TRBV15; CDR3: ATSRDPPAAGGNSPLH
J: TRBJ1-2; V: TRBV5-4; CDR3: ASRETTGNYGYT
J: TRBJ1-5; V: TRBV25-1; CDR3: ASSNTGSGNQPQH
J: TRBJ2-7; V: TRBV4-1; CDR3: ASSLQRGSSYEQY
J: TRBJ2-2; V: TRBV10-3; CDR3: AIRPGLAGLSNTGELF
J: TRBJ1-5; V: TRBV19; CDR3: ASSHQGNQPQH
J: TRBJ2-5; V: TRBV9; CDR3: ASRATGQETQY
J: TRBJ2-5; V: TRBV9; CDR3: ASSVGLAGVYMY
J: TRBJ2-5; V: TRBV11-2; CDR3: ASSPGLAKETQY